These T cell receptor beta chains were read from a single sample in a study of T cell repertoires in cytomegalovirus infection. TCRdb re-derived calls from the reads in MiXCR, one entry per CDR3 protein. Counted here are about 8,000 distinct CDR3 sequences, around 50% occurring once; the ten biggest clones make up 73%. These receptors' targets are unknown. Source material: PBMCs, sequenced either directly or after in vitro stimulation (not recorded which). The source of these receptors is a human donor in good health (CMV status not recorded). Some clones in this sample may be carry-over from other donors' samples. Both conserved end residues are part of each CDR3. Fields, in order: D gene, J gene, V gene, clone size, CDR3 protein, CDR3 DNA. A D gene is named only where the DNA matches it firmly. The size of a clone is reported for some rows only, either as once, few or many, or as a class for expanded clones.

>-|TRBJ2-3|TRBV19|-
CASIMYGLGGLNTYTPYF
TGTGCCAGTATAATGTACGGACTAGGGGGTCTTAACACATATACGCCGTATTTT
>-|TRBJ2-7|TRBV28|few
CASSLFDYEQYF
TGTGCCAGCAGTTTATTCGACTACGAGCAGTACTTC
>-|TRBJ2-1|TRBV7-9|-
CASSWLGISNYNAPFF
TGTGCCAGCAGCTGGTTGGGAATATCCAACTACAATGCTCCGTTCTTC
>-|TRBJ1-2|TRBV18|-
CASSPRRDYGYTF
TGTGCCAGCTCACCAAGAAGGGACTATGGCTACACCTTC
>TRBD2|TRBJ2-5|TRBV24-1|-
CATSEQTSGLGETQYF
TGTGCCACCAGTGAGCAGACTAGCGGCTTGGGGGAGACCCAGTACTTC
>-|TRBJ2-1|TRBV7-9|-
CASSWLGISTYTEKFF
TGTGCCAGCAGCTGGTTGGGAATATCCACCTACACTGAGAAGTTCTTC
>TRBD1|TRBJ1-2|TRBV5-5|-
CASSLVISGTGNGYTF
TGTGCCAGCAGCCTAGTAATCTCCGGGACAGGGAATGGCTACACCTTC
>-|TRBJ2-3|TRBV27|-
CASSAGSGQPQYF
TGTGCCAGCAGTGCTGGGTCTGGCCAGCCCCAGTATTTT
>-|TRBJ1-1|TRBV12-3/TRBV12-4|-
CASILWVSKQGTEAFF
TGTGCCAGCATACTCTGGGTTTCCAAACAGGGCACTGAAGCTTTCTTT
>TRBD1|TRBJ1-5|TRBV19|-
CASSSIYTGTGEDTQPPNF
TGTGCCAGTAGTTCAATATATACCGGGACAGGTGAAGACACTCAGCCCCCGAATTTT
>-|TRBJ2-1|TRBV12-5|-
CARGLVSVIWAVPYNEQFF
TGTGCGAGGGGTTTGGTATCGGTAATATGGGCCGTCCCCTACAATGAGCAGTTCTTC
>-|TRBJ1-1|TRBV12-3/TRBV12-4|-
CSSRLRVSKQGTEDFF
TGTTCCAGCAGACTCAGGGTTTCCAAACAGGGCACTGAAGATTTCTTT
>TRBD1|TRBJ1-1|TRBV20-1|few
CSATTGEVEAFF
TGCAGTGCAACAACAGGGGAGGTTGAAGCTTTCTTT
>-|TRBJ1-4|TRBV6-6|-
CASIPLEGTTEKLFF
TGTGCCAGCATTCCCCTCGAAGGGACAACCGAAAAACTGTTTTTT
>-|TRBJ1-2|TRBV4-2|-
CASSQGQGTRTGGYTF
TGTGCCAGCAGCCAAGGGCAAGGCACGAGGACTGGGGGCTACACCTTC
>-|TRBJ2-1|TRBV12-5|-
CASGLVSVIGTVPYNEQVF
TGTGCTAGTGGTTTGGTATCGGTAATAGGGACCGTACCCTACAATGAGCAGGTCTTC
>TRBD1|TRBJ1-6|TRBV27|-
CASSYIDRVNSPLHF
TGTGCCAGCAGTTATATCGACAGGGTGAATTCACCCCTCCACTTT
>TRBD2|TRBJ2-1|TRBV27|-
CASSPLAAVKMSSYNAQFF
TGTGCCAGCAGCCCCCTAGCGGCTGTAAAGATGAGCTCCTACAATGCGCAGTTCTTC
>-|TRBJ1-1|TRBV27|-
CASSLGSNTEAFF
TGTGCCAGCAGTTTAGGATCGAACACTGAAGCTTTCTTT
>-|TRBJ2-7|TRBV11-2|few
CASSSGTWTYEQYF
TGTGCCAGCAGCTCAGGGACATGGACCTACGAGCAGTACTTC
>TRBD1|TRBJ2-5|TRBV24-1|-
CSTVDVTGEETQYF
TGTTCCACCGTTGATGTGACAGGGGAAGAGACCCAGTACTTC
>-|TRBJ2-2|TRBV7-3|-
CASSFWEGELFW
TGTGCCAGCAGCTTTTGGGAGGGGGAGCTGTTTTGG
>-|TRBJ2-2|TRBV7-7|few
CASSLAPTGELFF
TGTGCCAGCAGCTTAGCCCCAACCGGGGAGCTGTTTTTT
>-|TRBJ2-3|TRBV7-3|-
CASSLGAFTDTQYF
TGTGCCAGCAGTTTAGGGGCGTTCACAGATACACAGTATTTT
>-|TRBJ2-4|TRBV7-9|-
CASSLALGVAKNIQSF
TGTGCAAGCAGCTTAGCACTGGGGGTAGCCAAAAACATTCAGTCCTTC
>TRBD2|TRBJ2-1|TRBV7-9|-
CASSFYGLDWDEQFF
TGTGCCAGCAGCTTCTACGGACTAGATTGGGATGAGCAGTTCTTC
>-|TRBJ1-1|TRBV10-3|-
CAISDSLQWPNTEAFF
TGTGCCATCAGTGATTCCCTTCAGTGGCCGAACACTGAAGCTTTCTTT
>TRBD1|TRBJ2-5|TRBV24-1|-
CATSDLTGGLGETQYF
TGTGCCACCAGTGACCTGACAGGGGGTCTGGGAGAGACCCAGTACTTC
>-|TRBJ1-1|TRBV10-3|-
CATSIGRLSNTEAFF
TGTGCCACCTCGATAGGTCGGTTATCGAACACTGAAGCTTTCTTT
>-|TRBJ1-1|TRBV12-3/TRBV12-4|few
CASILRVSKQGNEAFF
TGTGCCAGCATCCTCAGGGTGTCCAAACAGGGCAATGAAGCTTTCTTT
>TRBD1|TRBJ1-6|TRBV7-9|-
CASSRYRTGGNSPLHF
TGTGCCAGCAGCCGTTACCGTACAGGGGGAAATTCACCCCTCCACTTT
>TRBD2|TRBJ2-3|TRBV6-8|few
CASSPGLGAGTQYF
TGTGCCAGCAGTCCGGGACTAGGTGCGGGTACGCAGTATTTT
>-|TRBJ2-5|TRBV7-9|few
CASSWERDQETQYF
TGTGCCAGCAGCTGGGAGCGGGACCAAGAGACCCAGTACTTC
>-|TRBJ1-4|TRBV6-2/TRBV6-3|-
CASSYLPAEGKNEKLFF
TGTGCCAGCAGTTACCTCCCCGCTGAGGGAAAAAATGAAAAACTGTTTTTT
>TRBD2|TRBJ2-5|TRBV30|once
CAWGGGGRVKTQYF
TGTGCCTGGGGCGGCGGGGGGCGGGTAAAGACCCAGTACTTC
>-|TRBJ2-6|TRBV9|-
CASSVVPGSSGANVLTF
TGTGCCAGCAGCGTAGTGCCCGGAAGCTCTGGGGCCAACGTCCTGACTTTC
>-|TRBJ2-7|TRBV9|-
CASSVARSSYEQYF
TGTGCCAGCAGCGTAGCCAGGAGCTCCTACGAGCAGTACTTC
>-|TRBJ2-2|TRBV27|-
CASSENTGELGW
TGTGCAAGCAGTGAAAACACCGGGGAGCTGGGTTGG
>-|TRBJ2-1|TRBV12-3/TRBV12-4|-
CASSSISLLGGERSYPEQFF
TGTGCCAGCAGCTCCATAAGCCTCCTTGGGGGAGAAAGGTCCTACCCTGAGCAGTTCTTC
>TRBD2|TRBJ2-3|TRBV7-6|-
CASSLDVLAGGSSDTDTQYF
TGTGCCAGCAGCTTAGACGTGCTAGCGGGGGGGTCTTCGGACACAGATACGCAGTATTTT
>-|TRBJ2-1|TRBV12-5|-
CASGLVSIIGAVPYNEPCF
TGTGCTAGTGGTTTGGTATCGATAATAGGGGCCGTCCCCTACAATGAGCCGTGCTTC
>-|TRBJ2-1|TRBV27|many
CASSLWGSHNEQFF
TGTGCCAGCAGTTTATGGGGGTCCCACAATGAGCAGTTCTTC
>-|TRBJ2-1|TRBV7-9|-
CASSWLGISKYNEPVF
TGTGCCAGCAGCTGGTTGGGAATATCCAAATACAATGAGCCGGTCTTC
>-|TRBJ2-1|TRBV7-9|few
CASSWLGISTSNEQFF
TGTGCCAGCAGCTGGTTGGGAATATCCACATCCAATGAGCAGTTCTTC
>TRBD2|TRBJ2-1|TRBV24-1|-
CATSDLTRGTRLSEQFF
TGTGCCACCAGTGATTTGACGCGGGGGACTAGACTGAGTGAGCAGTTCTTC
>-|TRBJ2-1|TRBV7-9|many
CASSLRTEVYNEQFF
TGTGCCAGCAGCTTACGGACAGAGGTCTACAATGAGCAGTTCTTC
>-|TRBJ1-2|TRBV2|few
CASKESLAPWGGSTF
TGTGCCAGCAAGGAAAGCCTCGCCCCCTGGGGAGGCTCCACCTTC
>-|TRBJ1-3|TRBV7-2|-
CASRRGSQMDTIYF
TGTGCCAGCAGAAGGGGATCCCAGATGGACACCATATATTTT
>-|TRBJ2-1|TRBV6-5|few
CASSSGWGGRSYNEQFF
TGTGCCAGCAGCTCCGGATGGGGGGGGCGCTCCTACAATGAGCAGTTCTTC
>-|TRBJ1-5|TRBV19|few
CASTTRGGLGQPQHF
TGTGCCAGTACCACAAGAGGGGGGTTGGGTCAGCCCCAGCATTTT
>-|TRBJ1-1|TRBV9|many
CASSVAAMNTEAFF
TGTGCCAGCAGCGTAGCAGCCATGAACACTGAAGCTTTCTTT
>-|TRBJ1-2|TRBV29-1|once
CSVEGEEDSPSYYGYTF
TGCAGCGTAGAGGGTGAAGAGGACAGCCCTTCCTACTATGGCTACACCTTC
>TRBD1|TRBJ2-3|TRBV7-2|few
CASSSGQELSTDTQYF
TGTGCCAGCAGCTCTGGACAGGAACTTAGCACAGATACGCAGTATTTT
>TRBD1|TRBJ1-2|TRBV7-9|many
CASSRVTGYSYTF
TGTGCCAGCAGCCGAGTGACAGGGTATAGCTACACCTTC
>-|TRBJ2-7|TRBV11-2|few
CASSFGTNEQYF
TGTGCCAGCAGCTTTGGGACAAACGAGCAGTACTTC
>-|TRBJ2-1|TRBV7-9|-
CASSRLGISTYNEPVF
TGTGCCAGCAGCAGGTTGGGAATATCCACCTACAATGAACCTGTCTTC
>-|TRBJ2-6|TRBV7-9|few
CASSAGTFSSGANVLTF
TGTGCCAGCAGCGCGGGGACCTTCAGCTCTGGGGCCAACGTCCTGACTTTC
>-|TRBJ2-7|TRBV7-2|-
CASSSYLSTHEQYF
TGTGCCAGCAGCTCGTATTTGTCGACCCACGAGCAGTACTTC
>TRBD1|TRBJ2-3|TRBV18|few
CASSPPTGMTVDTQYF
TGTGCCAGCTCACCCCCGACAGGGATGACCGTGGATACGCAGTATTTT